The 12 T cell receptor beta chains reported below all come from one sample, sequenced in a study of shared clonotypes between healthy human individuals. TCRdb's copy holds only in-frame clones and misses some; the assay was immunoSEQ multiplex PCR. The sample contains millions of clones, approximately 90% of which appear only once. The specimen was naive CD4+ T cells sorted from blood. Subset denoted: CD45RA+ positively selected. The receptors shown here come from a man aged 18 to 29 in good health.

V is TRBV7-3 and J is TRBJ1-1, with D tentatively TRBD1 (5 bases). This CDR3 is 14 amino acids long. Germline V gene data show CDR1 as SGHTA and CDR2 as FQGTGA. Between the trimmed V and J ends, which lost 5 bases and 12 bases, there was a span of 22 bases. CDR3 in amino acids: CASSPNNQQASTFF. CDR3 bases: TGTGCCAGCAGCCCTAATAACCAACAGGCCTCGACTTTCTTT.

The J gene is TRBJ2-3, the V gene TRBV5-1; D may be TRBD2 (5 bases). The V end was cut by 0 bases, the J end by 0 bases, with 11 bases between. Per the germline V gene, CDR1 is SGHRS and CDR2 is YFSETQ. The CDR3 extends over 16 amino acids. The CDR3 protein is CASSLAIGMSTDTQYF. CDR3 DNA sequence: TGCGCCAGCAGCTTGGCCATCGGGATGAGCACAGATACGCAGTATTTT.

Regarding this clone: Within the sample, other DNA sequences also encode this same CDR3. V gene TRBV6-5 combines with J gene TRBJ2-7; TRBD1 matches at 8 bases. The germline V gene has CDR1 MNHEY and CDR2 SVGAGI. The CDR3 contains 15 residues. The V segment lost 0 bases and the J segment 2 bases; nucleotides outside the gene matches: 3. In nucleotides, the CDR3 is TGTGCCAGCAGTTACTCTAGGACAGGGCCCTACGAGCAGTACTTC. This encodes CASSYSRTGPYEQYF.

The genes are TRBV30 and TRBJ2-6; tentatively, D is TRBD2 (6 bases). V was pared by 2 bases and J by 0 bases, with 17 bases between. This CDR3 is built from 18 residues. Germline V lookup: CDR1 GTSNPN, CDR2 SVGIG (reference sequence). The CDR3 coding sequence is TGTGCCTGGAGTACATGGGGGGTTGAGGGCTCTGGGGCCAACGTCCTGACTTTC. It codes for CAWSTWGVEGSGANVLTF.

The rearrangement links TRBV6-6 to TRBJ2-3; D may be TRBD1 or TRBD2 (5 bases each). CDR3 length: 15 amino acids. V was pared by 8 bases and J by 5 bases, with 20 bases between. CDR1 is MNHNY and CDR2 is SVGAGI in the germline V gene (reference sequence). The CDR3 region is CASGWGPTTQDTQYF. The CDR3 nucleotides read TGTGCCAGCGGATGGGGACCCACCACCCAAGATACGCAGTATTTT.

The chain links TRBV2 to TRBJ1-6, with a possible D match to TRBD1 (6 bases). The CDR3 runs to 18 residues. Per germline, CDR1 SNHLY and CDR2 FYNNEI. Trimming stripped 0 bases from V and 5 bases from J, with 17 bases between. CDR3 coding DNA: TGTGCCAGCAGTGAAGCACCACAGGGTGTTAGAGATAATTCACCCCTCCACTTT. Residues: CASSEAPQGVRDNSPLHF.

The chain couples TRBV5-1 to TRBJ2-1; no definite D call. Per germline, CDR1 SGHRS and CDR2 YFSETQ. The CDR3 runs to 16 residues. V was pared by 7 bases and J by 0 bases, with 17 bases between. The CDR3 bases are TGCGCCAGCCAAGCCCAGTCGTATAGCTCCTACAATGAGCAGTTCTTC. It specifies CASQAQSYSSYNEQFF.

This clone came up once. The junction departs from the called germline gene at one end, perhaps through a read error. This same CDR3 is encoded by further DNA sequences in the sample. V gene TRBV2 combines with J gene TRBJ2-7; a weak D match, TRBD1 (5 bases). The germline V gene has CDR1 SNHLY and CDR2 FYNNEI. The CDR3 spans 11 residues. CDR3 DNA: TGTGCCAGCAGTGAGTCGGCCAGGGCAGACTTC. It is translated as CASSESARADF.

Only one count was recorded for this clone. The chain has TRBV29-1 and TRBJ2-1; 12 nucleotides line up with TRBD2. With V trimmed by 8 bases and J by 6 bases, 5 bases remained unmatched. CDR3 length equals 13 residues. Germline values: CDR1 SQVTM, CDR2 ANQGSEA. CDR3 sequence: CSIRGLAGNEQFF. CDR3 DNA: TGCAGCATTCGGGGACTAGCGGGCAATGAGCAGTTCTTC.

The chain couples TRBV5-4 to TRBJ2-2, with D possibly matching TRBD2 (6 bases). V lost 4 bases and J lost 6, with 13 bases in between. CDR3 length: 14 amino acids. CDR1 SGHNT and CDR2 YYREEE come from the germline V gene (reference sequence). CDR3: CASSLWGDPGELFF. In DNA form, the CDR3 reads TGTGCCAGCAGCCTCTGGGGGGACCCCGGGGAGCTGTTTTTT.

V usage is TRBV5-1 and J usage is TRBJ1-1; TRBD1 aligns across 9 bases. CDR3 length: 15 residues. Germline V gene sequence: CDR1 SGHRS, CDR2 YFSETQ. With V trimmed by 4 bases and J by 1 base, 5 bases remained unmatched. This CDR3 reads CASSPQGAGNTEAFF. For the CDR3, the DNA is TGCGCCAGCAGCCCACAGGGGGCAGGGAACACTGAAGCTTTCTTT.

This clone was recorded a few times. The chain couples TRBV28 to TRBJ1-5; D gene unclear. The CDR3 length is 14 residues. Germline V gene lookup returns CDR1 MDHEN and CDR2 SYDVKM. The V gene lost 8 bases and the J gene lost 5 bases, with 16 bases spanning the gap. CDR3 region: CASLGGSWDQPQHF. The DNA of the CDR3 is TGTGCCAGCCTCGGCGGCTCTTGGGATCAGCCCCAGCATTTT.